This passage covers 27 T cell receptor beta chains from one sample sequenced in a study of blood T cell repertoires in COVID-19. Measured with immunoSEQ multiplex PCR; TCRdb has only the in-frame clones, and not every one. The sample carries approximately 300,000 clones, roughly 87% recorded once. Material: peripheral blood. Receptors were obtained from a man aged 50 to 59 with active or convalescent COVID-19.

The rearrangement links TRBV28 to TRBJ1-3, with D tentatively TRBD1 (5 bases). Deletions cut 7 bases from V and 0 bases from J, with 13 bases between. This CDR3 has 15 residues. From germline, CDR1 is MDHEN and CDR2 SYDVKM. The CDR3 is CASTRDSSSGNTIYF. CDR3 nucleotide sequence: TGTGCCAGCACCAGAGACAGTTCCTCTGGAAACACCATATATTTT.

This clone was found a few times. The V and J genes are TRBV2 and TRBJ1-6, with D possibly being TRBD1 (6 bases). Germline lookup yields CDR1 SNHLY and CDR2 FYNNEI. CDR3 length equals 14 residues. V lost 7 bases, J lost 10 bases, and 17 bases lay in between. CDR3: CASKTGWDESPLHF. CDR3 coding DNA: TGTGCCAGCAAAACAGGGTGGGATGAATCACCCCTCCACTTT.

J is TRBJ1-1 and V is TRBV5-6; no clear D. V gave up 1 base and J gave up 4 bases, with 11 bases separating them. This CDR3 has 14 residues. From germline, CDR1 is SGHDT and CDR2 YYEEEE. The CDR3 sequence is CASSLSGWGTEAFF. The CDR3 DNA follows: TGTGCCAGCAGCTTGTCGGGATGGGGCACTGAAGCTTTCTTT.

The table lists this clone with a count of one. The J gene is TRBJ1-2, the V gene TRBV28; TRBD1 agrees at 7 bases. The CDR3 runs to 15 residues. V was pared by 4 bases and J by 8 bases, with 13 bases of the junction left unmatched. The germline gives CDR1 MDHEN, CDR2 SYDVKM. CDR3 loop: CASSSPSGGGYGYTF. For the CDR3, the DNA is TGTGCCAGCAGTTCGCCTTCAGGGGGAGGATACGGCTACACCTTC.

V gene TRBV18 combines with J gene TRBJ2-2; the match to TRBD2 covers 7 bases. The CDR3 covers 15 residues. The V and J ends lost 3 bases and 7 bases, in that order; junction bases with no gene match: 8. The germline gives CDR1 KGHSH, CDR2 LQKENI. The CDR3 sequence: CASSPGLDALGELFF. The CDR3 nucleotides read TGTGCCAGCTCACCTGGACTAGATGCTCTCGGGGAGCTGTTTTTT. Drawing the rest from reference TRBV18 and TRBJ2-2, the complete variable domain is NAGVMQNPRHLVRRRGQEARLRCSPMKGHSHVYWYRQLPEEGLKFMVYLQKENIIDESGMPKERFSAEFPKEGPSILRIQQVVRGDSAAYFCASSPGLDALGELFFGEGSRLTVL.

The chain joins TRBV18 to TRBJ1-3, with D uncertain. The V end lost 6 bases, the J end lost 0 bases, and 12 bases lay between the germline ends. From germline, CDR1 is KGHSH and CDR2 LQKENI. This CDR3 is 15 amino acids long. The CDR3 DNA follows: TGTGCCAGCTCCCCCCAGTCCACCTCTGGAAACACCATATATTTT. Translated, it gives CASSPQSTSGNTIYF.

V usage is TRBV7-8 and J usage is TRBJ2-7; a possible D gene is TRBD2 (6 bases). Germline CDR1 and CDR2: SGHVS and FQNEAQ. The CDR3 sequence is 15 residues long. V lost 5 bases to trimming and J lost 3 bases, with 17 bases between them. CDR3 DNA sequence: TGTGCCAGCAGCGAAAGACTAGGCGTAGTCTACGAGCAGTACTTC. It is translated as CASSERLGVVYEQYF.

The gene calls are TRBV28 and TRBJ1-5; TRBD1 agrees at 8 bases. The germline gives CDR1 MDHEN, CDR2 SYDVKM. The junction had 9 bases not matched to a gene; V was cut back by 6 bases and J by 2 bases. This CDR3 has 16 residues. CDR3 protein: CASSDLDRGGNQPQHF. The CDR3 region has the DNA TGTGCCAGCAGCGACCTTGACAGGGGAGGCAATCAGCCCCAGCATTTT.

This chain uses TRBV7-9 with TRBJ2-5; TRBD2 aligns across 15 bases. In germline, CDR1 is SEHNR, CDR2 FQNEAQ (reference sequence). There are 19 residues in the CDR3. V dropped 5 bases and J dropped 4; count of bases not matched to a gene: 14. The CDR3 loop reads CASSPGGLAGGPVGETQYF. CDR3 bases: TGTGCCAGCAGCCCCGGCGGACTAGCGGGGGGGCCAGTGGGAGAGACCCAGTACTTC.

This chain links TRBV2 with TRBJ1-4; a possible D gene is TRBD1 (5 bases). V dropped 3 bases and J dropped 4 bases, with 12 bases sitting between them. The CDR3 consists of 15 residues. Germline V gene sequence: CDR1 SNHLY, CDR2 FYNNEI. CDR3 protein: CASSERGLLNEKLFF. The CDR3, as DNA: TGTGCCAGCAGTGAGAGGGGACTCCTTAATGAAAAACTGTTTTTT.

This clone was seen only a few times. The chain links TRBV7-2 to TRBJ2-1; weak D call: TRBD2 (5 bases). V lost 2 bases and J lost 7, with 15 bases in between. The CDR3 contains 15 residues. Germline V gene lookup returns CDR1 SGHTA and CDR2 FQGNSA. The CDR3: CASSLLDSSGNEQFF. CDR3 DNA: TGTGCCAGCAGCTTACTTGATTCCTCGGGGAATGAGCAGTTCTTC.

This chain links TRBV28 with TRBJ1-1, with 8 bases lining up with TRBD1. V shed 2 bases and J 1 base; nucleotides not matched to a gene: 3. Germline CDR1 is MDHEN and CDR2 is SYDVKM. The CDR3 has 15 residues. DNA of the CDR3: TGTGCCAGCAGTTTAGGGGACAGGCCGAACACTGAAGCTTTCTTT. It translates to CASSLGDRPNTEAFF.

The rearrangement joins TRBV12-3 or TRBV12-4 to TRBJ2-3; D gene unclear. The CDR3 is 12 amino acids. V lost 3 bases, J lost 4 bases, and 5 bases lay in between. DNA for the CDR3: TGTGCCAGCAGTTTTAATCCAGATACGCAGTATTTT. Translating it yields CASSFNPDTQYF.

The chain uses TRBV24-1 and TRBJ1-1, with a tentative D call TRBD1 (6 bases). Germline V gene sequence: CDR1 KGHDR, CDR2 SFDVKD. V was cut by 3 bases and J by 10 bases, with 14 bases left in between. There are 13 residues in the CDR3. CDR3 amino acids: CATSDRDTVRAFF. The CDR3, as DNA: TGTGCCACCAGTGATAGGGACACGGTGAGAGCTTTCTTT.

The chain uses TRBV4-2 and TRBJ1-1, with D possibly matching TRBD1 (6 bases). This CDR3 region has 12 residues. V was clipped by 0 bases and J by 8 bases, with 7 bases between them. Looked up from germline, CDR1 is LGHNA and CDR2 is YNFKEQ. As DNA, the CDR3 is TGTGCCAGCAGCCAAGAAAGGGGGGAAGCTTTCTTT. Its translation is CASSQERGEAFF.

The V gene is TRBV9, the J gene TRBJ2-7; 12 nucleotides align to TRBD2. With V trimmed by 3 bases and J by 7 bases, 8 bases remained unmatched. This CDR3 contains 15 residues. The V gene's germline CDR1 is SGDLS and CDR2 YYNGEE. This CDR3 reads CASSARLAGAGEQYF. For the CDR3, the DNA is TGTGCCAGCAGCGCGAGACTAGCGGGAGCGGGGGAGCAGTACTTC.

V usage is TRBV6-5 and J usage is TRBJ1-2, with TRBD1 matching over 9 bases. The CDR3 extends over 15 amino acids. V lost 8 bases to trimming and J lost 3 bases; unmatched junction nucleotides: 10. CDR1 is MNHEY and CDR2 is SVGAGI in the germline V gene. The CDR3 DNA sequence: TGTGCCAGCTGCGACGGGACAGGGCTACACTATGGCTACACCTTC. Protein sequence: CASCDGTGLHYGYTF.

The chain employs TRBV20-1 and TRBJ2-3, with D tentatively TRBD2 (6 bases). V shed 3 bases and J shed 1 base, with 14 bases lying between them. The CDR3 has 15 residues. Looked up from germline, CDR1 is DFQATT and CDR2 is SNEGSKA (reference sequence). CDR3 coding DNA: TGCAGTGCTAGTTATCCTAGCGACCGCACAGATACGCAGTATTTT. Translated: CSASYPSDRTDTQYF.

V and J are TRBV7-2 and TRBJ2-7, with TRBD1 matching over 7 bases. CDR1 and CDR2 from the germline V gene are SGHTA and FQGNSA. The CDR3 totals 14 residues. J gave up 1 base and V 2 bases, and 2 bases lay outside the gene matches. CDR3 nucleotides: TGTGCCAGCAGCTTACAACAGGGGTCCTACGAGCAGTACTTC. The encoded protein is CASSLQQGSYEQYF.

The rearrangement uses TRBV7-9 and TRBJ1-4; no clear D. Trimming stripped 4 bases from V and 4 bases from J, with 22 bases between. Germline-derived CDR1 and CDR2 are SEHNR and FQNEAQ (reference sequence). The CDR3 extends over 18 amino acids. In nucleotides, the CDR3 is TGTGCCAGCAGCTCACCCGGACTTTTTTTATCTCTTAATGAAAAACTGTTTTTT. This gives the protein CASSSPGLFLSLNEKLFF. Combining the CDR3 with reference TRBV7-9 and TRBJ1-4 gives the whole variable domain DTGVSQNPRHKITKRGQNVTFRCDPISEHNRLYWYRQTLGQGPEFLTYFQNEAQLEKSRLLSDRFSAERPKGSFSTLEIQRTEQGDSAMYLCASSSPGLFLSLNEKLFFGSGTQLSVL.

The chain carries TRBV18 and TRBJ1-4; D is unresolved. This CDR3 has 13 amino acids. The germline V and J ends were trimmed by 2 bases and 7 bases, with 8 bases remaining between them. Germline CDR1 reads KGHSH; CDR2 reads LQKENI. CDR3 coding DNA: TGTGCCAGCTCACCAGTCGGGAGTGAAAAACTGTTTTTT. Its translation is CASSPVGSEKLFF.

The CDR3 loop reads CASSQVGARPYNEQFF. The CDR3 DNA is TGTGCCAGCAGCCAAGTGGGGGCTCGCCCCTACAATGAGCAGTTCTTC. The rearrangement links TRBV4-2 to TRBJ2-1; possible D gene TRBD1, 6 bases. Germline V gives CDR1 LGHNA, CDR2 YNFKEQ. The CDR3 totals 16 residues. V was pared by 1 base and J by 2 bases, with 12 bases between.

The V gene is TRBV30, the J gene TRBJ2-3; TRBD1 matches 8 bases. V lost 4 bases, J lost 2 bases, and 5 bases stayed unmatched. The V gene's germline CDR1 is GTSNPN and CDR2 SVGIG (reference sequence). The CDR3 is made up of 14 amino acids. CDR3 region: CAWNRDRPTDTQYF. The CDR3 DNA is TGTGCCTGGAACCGGGACAGGCCCACAGATACGCAGTATTTT.

The chain employs TRBV7-8 and TRBJ1-1; the D gene is possibly TRBD1 (5 bases). The CDR3 loop spans 13 amino acids. Trimming took 4 bases from V and 3 from J, leaving 9 bases between them. The germline V gene encodes CDR1 SGHVS and CDR2 FQNEAQ. This CDR3 reads CASSSLGDTEAFF. The CDR3 DNA sequence: TGTGCCAGCAGCTCCCTAGGGGACACTGAAGCTTTCTTT. Full variable domain (rest looked up from reference TRBV7-8 and TRBJ1-1): GAGVSQSPRYKVAKRGQDVALRCDPISGHVSLFWYQQALGQGPEFLTYFQNEAQLDKSGLPSDRFFAERPEGSVSTLKIQRTQQEDSAVYLCASSSLGDTEAFFGQGTRLTVV.

The chain carries TRBV5-1 and TRBJ1-1; TRBD1 is a possible D gene (5 bases). The CDR3 loop spans 14 amino acids. Germline V gene data show CDR1 as SGHRS and CDR2 as YFSETQ. Trimming removed 2 bases at V and 0 bases at J, with 8 bases between. CDR3 DNA: TGCGCCAGCAGCTTCACAGGCATGAACACTGAAGCTTTCTTT. The encoded protein is CASSFTGMNTEAFF. The whole variable domain, filled in from reference TRBV5-1 and TRBJ1-1, reads KAGVTQTPRYLIKTRGQQVTLSCSPISGHRSVSWYQQTPGQGLQFLFEYFSETQRNKGNFPGRFSGRQFSNSRSEMNVSTLELGDSALYLCASSFTGMNTEAFFGQGTRLTVV.

Turning to this clone: The junction and the germline gene differ at one end; a read error may be behind it. V is TRBV2 and J is TRBJ1-1; D is perhaps TRBD1 (6 bases). From germline, CDR1 is SNHLY and CDR2 FYNNEI. This CDR3 region has 15 residues. DNA of the CDR3: TGTGCCAGCAGAGAAGGGGGGCAGGCAGGCACTGAAGCTTTCTTT. This sequence encodes CASREGGQAGTEAFF.

J is TRBJ1-6 and V is TRBV3-1 (or the pseudogene TRBV3-2); 9 bases are shared with TRBD1. CDR3 length equals 15 residues. Germline CDR1 is LGHDT and CDR2 is YNNKEL (reference sequence). V lost 5 bases and J lost 10; bases outside the gene matches: 9. This CDR3 reads CASSYRGPKGSPLHF. In nucleotides, the CDR3 is TGTGCCAGCAGCTACAGGGGGCCTAAAGGATCACCCCTCCACTTT.